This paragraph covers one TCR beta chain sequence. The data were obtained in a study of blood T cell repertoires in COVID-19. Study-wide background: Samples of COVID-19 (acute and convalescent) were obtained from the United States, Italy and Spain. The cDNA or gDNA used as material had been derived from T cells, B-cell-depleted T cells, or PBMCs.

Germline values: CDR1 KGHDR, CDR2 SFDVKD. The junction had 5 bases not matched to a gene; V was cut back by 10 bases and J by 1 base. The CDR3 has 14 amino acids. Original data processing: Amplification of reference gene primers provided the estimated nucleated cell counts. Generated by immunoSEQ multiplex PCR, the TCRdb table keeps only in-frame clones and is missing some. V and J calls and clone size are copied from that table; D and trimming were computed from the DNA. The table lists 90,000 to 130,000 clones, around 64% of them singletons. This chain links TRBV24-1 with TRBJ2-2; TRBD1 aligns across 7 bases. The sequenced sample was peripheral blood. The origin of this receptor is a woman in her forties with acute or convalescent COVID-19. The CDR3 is CATTGTGNTGELFF. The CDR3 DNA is TGTGCCACGACAGGGACCGGGAACACCGGGGAGCTGTTTTTT.